This T cell receptor beta chain is drawn from a study of blood T cell repertoires in COVID-19. For the study at large: The analysed material was cDNA or gDNA that came from T cells, B-cell-depleted T cells, or PBMCs.

V trimming: 1 base; J trimming: 1 base; junction bases outside the gene matches: 12. Germline V CDR1 and CDR2: SGHNT, YENEEA. The CDR3 is 19 residues long. Generated by immunoSEQ multiplex PCR, the TCRdb table keeps only in-frame clones and is missing some. The sample lists roughly 32,000 clones, around 85% occurring once. The sequencing input was peripheral blood. V is TRBV11-3 and J is TRBJ2-1; 8 bases are shared with TRBD2. This sequence originates from an elderly man with active COVID-19. The CDR3 spells CASSLGGGIDSSSYNEQFF. CDR3 sequence (DNA): TGTGCCAGCAGCTTAGGCGGGGGGATTGATTCCTCTTCCTACAATGAGCAGTTCTTC. The complete variable domain, with remaining parts taken from reference TRBV11-3 and TRBJ2-1, reads EAGVVQSPRYKIIEKKQPVAFWCNPISGHNTLYWYLQNLGQGPELLIRYENEEAVDDSQLPKDRFSAERLKGVDSTLKIQPAELGDSAVYLCASSLGGGIDSSSYNEQFFGPGTRLTVL.